This T cell receptor (beta chain) was sequenced during a study of Ad26.COV2.S vaccination and SARS-CoV-2 variants. The V gene's germline CDR1 is SGHRS and CDR2 YFSETQ. CDR3 length equals 12 residues. V lost 2 bases to trimming and J lost 7 bases; unmatched junction nucleotides: 3. The table came from immunoSEQ multiplex PCR; TCRdb's copy has only in-frame clones and leaves some out. The table has approximately 450,000 clones, about 93% seen once. Treatment denoted: over 15 received Ad26.COV2.S at low or high dose, single or two shots; 5 received placebo; per-sample allocation not given. Sampling took place 63 days after the first vaccine or placebo injection.

The sample in question was peripheral blood, obtained in a trial of Ad26.COV2.S vaccine versus placebo. The V call is TRBV5-1, the J call TRBJ2-7; TRBD2 agrees at 7 bases. This TCR was sampled from a person between 18 and 65 years old who received the Ad26.COV2.S COVID-19 vaccine or a placebo. CDR3: CASSFPSGEQYF. Here the CDR3 DNA reads TGCGCCAGCAGCTTTCCTAGCGGTGAGCAGTACTTC.